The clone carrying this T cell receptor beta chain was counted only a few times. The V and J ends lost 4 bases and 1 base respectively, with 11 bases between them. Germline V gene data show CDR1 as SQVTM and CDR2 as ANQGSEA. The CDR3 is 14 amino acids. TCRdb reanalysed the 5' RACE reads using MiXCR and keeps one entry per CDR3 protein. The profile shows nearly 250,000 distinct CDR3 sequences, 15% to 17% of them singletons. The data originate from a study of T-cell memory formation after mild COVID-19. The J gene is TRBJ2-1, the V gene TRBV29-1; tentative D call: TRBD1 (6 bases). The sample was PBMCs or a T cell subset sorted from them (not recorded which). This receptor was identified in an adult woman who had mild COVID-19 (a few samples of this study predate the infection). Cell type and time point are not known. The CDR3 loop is CSVGGRGSYNEQFF. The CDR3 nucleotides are TGCAGCGTTGGGGGGCGCGGGTCCTACAATGAGCAGTTCTTC.